This T cell receptor beta chain was profiled in a study of T cell changes during pregnancy in multiple sclerosis. TCRdb's table, derived via immunoSEQ multiplex PCR, lists solely in-frame clones and lacks some. The data hold under 35,000 clones, with approximately 91% observed a single time. The length of the CDR3 is 15 residues. The trim removed 3 bases at V and 5 bases at J, leaving 11 bases unmatched. Germline CDR1 reads SGDLS; CDR2 reads YYNGEE. V is TRBV9 and J is TRBJ2-7; 7 positions match TRBD1. The sample in question was CD8+ T cells from peripheral blood mononuclear cells, obtained in the second trimester of pregnancy. This TCR derives from a female donor with multiple sclerosis, enrolled in a pregnancy study. The CDR3 DNA reads TGTGCCAGCAGCGCCACCGGGACAGTAATCGACGAGCAGTACTTC. This gives the protein CASSATGTVIDEQYF.